This TCR beta chain was identified during a study of T-cell memory formation after mild COVID-19. Study summary: Largely, TCR clusters stayed within a single donor. Broader study findings: The SARS-CoV-2 specificity of second-wave clones reaching peak at day 37 remained unverified. The main location of contracting CD4+ clones was CM and EM, and that of contracting CD8+ clones was EMRA. Whereas later expanders leaned CD4+, clones contracting day 15 to 85 showed a balanced CD4/CD8 makeup.

The CDR3 length is 16 residues. V was clipped by 8 bases and J by 2 bases, with 19 bases between them. TCRdb reanalysed the 5' RACE reads using MiXCR and keeps one entry per CDR3 protein. The table shows hundreds of thousands of distinct CDR3 sequences, with 20% to 25% occurring only once. There are a few counts of this clonotype. As yet, its antigen is unknown. The sample consisted of PBMCs or a T cell subset sorted from them (not recorded which). The chain uses TRBV12-3 or TRBV12-4 and TRBJ2-1, with D perhaps matching TRBD2 (6 bases). The TCR was taken from an adult woman who had mild COVID-19 (a few samples of this study predate the infection). Cell type and time point are not known. As DNA, the CDR3 is TGTGCCAGCGGGACTTCGGGACTCGTCACCTACAATGAGCAGTTCTTC. Residues: CASGTSGLVTYNEQFF.